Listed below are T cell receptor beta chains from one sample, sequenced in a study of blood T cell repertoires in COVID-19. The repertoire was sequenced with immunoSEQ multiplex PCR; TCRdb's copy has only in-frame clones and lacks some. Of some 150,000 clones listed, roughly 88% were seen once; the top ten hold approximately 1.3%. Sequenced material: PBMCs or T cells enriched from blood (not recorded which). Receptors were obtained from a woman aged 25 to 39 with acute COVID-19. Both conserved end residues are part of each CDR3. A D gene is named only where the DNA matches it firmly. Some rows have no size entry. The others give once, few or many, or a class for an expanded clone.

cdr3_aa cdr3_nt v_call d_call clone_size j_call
CASGDGANYGYTF TGTGCCAGCGGAGACGGAGCTAACTATGGCTACACCTTC TRBV27 - - TRBJ1-2
CASSIESGGLAGGQETQYF TGTGCCAGTAGTATAGAAAGTGGGGGACTAGCGGGAGGGCAAGAGACCCAGTACTTC TRBV19 TRBD2 once TRBJ2-5
CASSLVADQPQHF TGTGCCAGCAGCTTAGTTGCGGATCAGCCCCAGCATTTT TRBV7-2 - - TRBJ1-5
CASSSVGQGPHNEQFF TGTGCCAGCAGCTCCGTTGGGCAGGGGCCACACAATGAGCAGTTCTTC TRBV27 - - TRBJ2-1
CASSFLRLQFF TGTGCCAGCAGTTTCTTGCGGCTTCAGTTCTTC TRBV28 - - TRBJ2-1
CASSVSGKVDTQYF TGTGCCAGCAGCGTGAGCGGGAAAGTCGATACGCAGTATTTT TRBV9 TRBD2 - TRBJ2-3
CASSPGTGRLLGYEQYF TGTGCCAGTAGTCCCGGGACAGGGAGACTTCTAGGCTACGAGCAGTACTTC TRBV19 TRBD1 - TRBJ2-7
CASSLYPGGSYNEQFF TGTGCCAGCAGTTTATATCCGGGAGGTTCCTACAATGAGCAGTTCTTC TRBV27 TRBD2 - TRBJ2-1
CASSEGQAGFRTEAFF TGTGCCAGCTCAGAGGGACAGGCGGGGTTTCGGACTGAAGCTTTCTTT TRBV18 TRBD1 - TRBJ1-1
CASRGEFPGRSPGYHEQFF TGTGCCAGCAGGGGAGAGTTCCCTGGACGAAGTCCCGGGTACCATGAGCAGTTCTTC TRBV28 - - TRBJ2-1
CASSLAGQGYNSPLHF TGTGCCAGCAGCTTAGCTGGACAGGGATATAATTCACCCCTCCACTTT TRBV11-2 TRBD1 - TRBJ1-6
CASSLVSLAGATDTQYF TGTGCCAGCAGCTTAGTATCTCTAGCGGGAGCGACAGATACGCAGTATTTT TRBV7-9 TRBD2 - TRBJ2-3
CASSFRDRAYGYTF TGTGCCAGCAGTTTCCGGGACAGGGCCTATGGCTACACCTTC TRBV28 TRBD1 - TRBJ1-2
CASSWQGGTYEQYF TGTGCCAGCAGTTGGCAGGGTGGGACCTACGAGCAGTACTTC TRBV28 - - TRBJ2-7
CASSFTFLAGGNTDTQYF TGCGCCAGCAGCTTCACCTTCCTAGCGGGAGGGAACACAGATACGCAGTATTTT TRBV5-1 TRBD2 - TRBJ2-3
CASSLFPGTASTDTQYF TGTGCCAGCAGCTTATTCCCCGGGACAGCTAGCACAGATACGCAGTATTTT TRBV13 TRBD1 - TRBJ2-3
CASSLDRQGAYEQYF TGTGCCAGCAGCTTAGACCGACAGGGGGCCTACGAGCAGTACTTC TRBV5-4 TRBD1 - TRBJ2-7
CASSFASNGAGNTIYF TGTGCCAGCAGCTTTGCCTCCAACGGAGCTGGAAACACCATATATTTT TRBV11-2 - - TRBJ1-3
CASHSPGGAPDTQYF TGTGCCAGCCACAGCCCGGGGGGGGCCCCAGATACGCAGTATTTT TRBV28 TRBD2 - TRBJ2-3
CASSYSWASEYNEQFF TGTGCCAGTAGCTACTCTTGGGCTAGCGAGTACAATGAGCAGTTCTTC TRBV19 - once TRBJ2-1
CASSEGGLARNEQFF TGTGCCAGCAGCGAGGGGGGACTAGCGAGAAATGAGCAGTTCTTC TRBV9 TRBD2 - TRBJ2-1
CASTKGGEGNQPQHF TGTGCCAGCACTAAAGGGGGGGAAGGCAATCAGCCCCAGCATTTT TRBV2 - - TRBJ1-5
CASVAVSSYNEQFF TGTGCCAGCGTCGCAGTCTCCTCCTACAATGAGCAGTTCTTC TRBV2 - - TRBJ2-1
CASTLSSLSTNYGYTF TGTGCCAGCACCCTTTCCTCACTTTCGACTAACTATGGCTACACCTTC TRBV7-2 - - TRBJ1-2
CASGYGLAGNNEQFF TGTGCTAGTGGTTATGGACTAGCGGGTAACAATGAGCAGTTCTTC TRBV12-5 TRBD2 few TRBJ2-1
CASSDRGAEKLFF TGTGCCAGCAGCGACAGGGGCGCTGAAAAACTGTTTTTT TRBV6-6 TRBD1 - TRBJ1-4
CASSLLVLAESSYEQYF TGTGCCAGCAGCTTACTAGTACTAGCGGAAAGCTCCTACGAGCAGTACTTC TRBV7-8 TRBD2 - TRBJ2-7
CASSLYPSLNYGYTF TGTGCCAGCAGCTTGTACCCGAGCCTTAACTATGGCTACACCTTC TRBV7-2 - - TRBJ1-2
CASSFDGTPNYGYTF TGCGCCAGCAGCTTTGACGGGACACCTAACTATGGCTACACCTTC TRBV5-1 - few TRBJ1-2
CASSLAYRPNTEAFF TGTGCCAGCAGCTTGGCCTACAGACCAAACACTGAAGCTTTCTTT TRBV5-6 - - TRBJ1-1
CASSYTQGEKLFF TGTGCCAGCAGTTACACACAGGGGGAAAAACTGTTTTTT TRBV2 TRBD1 few TRBJ1-4
CASKPGGGTEAFF TGTGCCAGTAAGCCCGGGGGGGGTACTGAAGCTTTCTTT TRBV6-5 - - TRBJ1-1
CASSVPVLAEDNEQFF TGTGCCAGCAGCGTACCCGTACTAGCGGAAGACAATGAGCAGTTCTTC TRBV9 TRBD2 - TRBJ2-1
CASSQVSGRAGNEQFF TGTGCCAGCAGCCAAGTCAGCGGGAGGGCCGGGAATGAGCAGTTCTTC TRBV14 TRBD2 - TRBJ2-1
CASSSTGALTDTQYF TGTGCCAGCAGCTCAACAGGGGCACTCACAGATACGCAGTATTTT TRBV7-3 TRBD1 - TRBJ2-3
CASSLSSSVRETTGELFF TGTGCCAGCAGTTTGTCTAGTAGCGTCAGAGAAACCACCGGGGAGCTGTTTTTT TRBV28 - - TRBJ2-2
CASRTNDNTEAFF TGTGCCAGCAGAACAAATGATAACACTGAAGCTTTCTTT TRBV14 - - TRBJ1-1
CASSSYRLAQETQYF TGTGCCAGCAGCTCCTACAGACTAGCCCAAGAGACCCAGTACTTC TRBV11-2 TRBD2 - TRBJ2-5
CASSPLLDKGTDTQYF TGTGCCAGCTCACCACTACTAGACAAAGGCACAGATACGCAGTATTTT TRBV18 - - TRBJ2-3
CASSVDPDMNTEAFF TGTGCCAGCAGCGTAGATCCAGATATGAACACTGAAGCTTTCTTT TRBV9 - - TRBJ1-1
CASSLALAGVKDEQFF TGTGCCAGCAGCTTAGCTCTAGCGGGGGTAAAGGATGAGCAGTTCTTC TRBV7-2 TRBD2 - TRBJ2-1
CASSLMAGGNYGYTF TGTGCCAGCAGCTTAATGGCAGGGGGTAACTATGGCTACACCTTC TRBV7-3 TRBD1 - TRBJ1-2
CASSLSGTGVPGYTF TGTGCCAGCAGCCTAAGCGGGACAGGGGTCCCCGGCTACACCTTC TRBV21-1 - - TRBJ1-2
CASSFGLGHEQFF TGTGCCAGCAGCTTTGGACTAGGCCATGAGCAGTTCTTC TRBV7-3 TRBD2 - TRBJ2-1
CASQVRTGDYGYTF TGTGCCAGTCAAGTTCGGACAGGGGACTATGGCTACACCTTC TRBV19 TRBD1 - TRBJ1-2